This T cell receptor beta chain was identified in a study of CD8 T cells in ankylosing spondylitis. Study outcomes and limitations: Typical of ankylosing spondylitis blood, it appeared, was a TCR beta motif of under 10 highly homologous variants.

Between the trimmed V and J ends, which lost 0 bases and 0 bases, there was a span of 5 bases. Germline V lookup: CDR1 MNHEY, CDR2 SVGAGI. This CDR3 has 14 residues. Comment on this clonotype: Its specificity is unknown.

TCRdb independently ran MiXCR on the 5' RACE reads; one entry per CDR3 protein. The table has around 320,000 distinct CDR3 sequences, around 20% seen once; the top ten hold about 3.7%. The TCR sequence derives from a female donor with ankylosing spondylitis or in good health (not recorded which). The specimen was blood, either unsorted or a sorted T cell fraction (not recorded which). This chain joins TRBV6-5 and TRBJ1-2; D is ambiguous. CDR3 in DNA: TGTGCCAGCAGTTACTCCCATTCTAACTATGGCTACACCTTC. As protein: CASSYSHSNYGYTF.